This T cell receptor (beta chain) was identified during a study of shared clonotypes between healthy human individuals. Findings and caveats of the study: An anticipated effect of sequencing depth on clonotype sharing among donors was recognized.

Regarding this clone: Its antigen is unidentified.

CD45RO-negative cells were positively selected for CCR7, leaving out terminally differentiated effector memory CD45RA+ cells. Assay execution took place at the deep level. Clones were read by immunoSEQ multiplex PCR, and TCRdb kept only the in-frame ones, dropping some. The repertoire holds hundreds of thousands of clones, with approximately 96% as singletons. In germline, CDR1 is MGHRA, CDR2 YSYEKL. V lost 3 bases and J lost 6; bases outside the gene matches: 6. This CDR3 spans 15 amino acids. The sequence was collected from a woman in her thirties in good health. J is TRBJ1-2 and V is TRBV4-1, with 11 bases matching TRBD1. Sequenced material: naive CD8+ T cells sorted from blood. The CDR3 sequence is CASSHQDRGLNGYTF. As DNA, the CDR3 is TGCGCCAGCAGCCACCAGGACAGGGGGCTCAATGGCTACACCTTC.